A single T cell receptor (beta chain) is shown here with its context. Its antigen is unknown. The CDR3 contains 15 residues. Germline values: CDR1 LGHNA, CDR2 YSLEER. V gave up 1 base and J gave up 7 bases, with 13 bases separating them. Profiled with immunoSEQ multiplex PCR; TCRdb holds only in-frame clones, not every one. The sample consists of approximately 27,000 clones, around 89% of them appearing once. This entry comes from a study of PD-1 blockade in classical Hodgkin lymphoma. Study-level results: When set against healthy donors, newly diagnosed patients were reported to show lower baseline TCR diversity. Repertoire differences lack defined causes, possibly disease activity or prior therapy.

The time point denotes: newly diagnosed, previously untreated cHL patient sample. Researchers used magnetic negative selection to pull out pure CD4+ T cells from thawed PBMCs. Researchers used newly diagnosed, untreated classical Hodgkin lymphoma PBMCs for comparison. Sample: CD4+ T cells from blood. This sequence was found in a human donor with classical Hodgkin lymphoma. The V gene is TRBV4-3, the J gene TRBJ1-4; D is perhaps TRBD1 (5 bases). The CDR3 is CASSQVGGDGEKLFF. CDR3 nucleotide sequence: TGCGCCAGCAGCCAAGTGGGGGGGGATGGTGAAAAACTGTTTTTT.